This entry lists 22 T cell receptor beta chains sequenced from one sample in a study of blood T cell repertoires in COVID-19. TCRdb's copy holds only in-frame clones and misses some; the assay was immunoSEQ multiplex PCR. The table includes a few hundred thousand clones, 80% to 85% detected once. Material for sequencing was peripheral blood. The receptors were sampled from a woman aged 18-30 years with acute or convalescent COVID-19.

The chain combines TRBV12-3 or TRBV12-4 with TRBJ2-7, with TRBD2 matching 8 bases. This CDR3 is built from 13 residues. The ends lost 7 bases at V and 3 bases at J; junction bases unmatched: 5. The CDR3 DNA follows: TGTGCCAGCACTCCGGGACTAGTCTACGAGCAGTACTTC. Translated, it gives CASTPGLVYEQYF.

The genes are TRBV6-2 or TRBV6-3 and TRBJ1-5, with D maybe TRBD1 (5 bases). CDR3 length: 15 residues. From germline, CDR1 is MNHEY and CDR2 SVGEGT. V was trimmed by 3 bases and J by 1 base, leaving 10 bases between them. As DNA, the CDR3 is TGTGCCAGCAGTTATGGGACTTCGAGCAATCAGCCCCAGCATTTT. It translates to CASSYGTSSNQPQHF.

The V and J genes are TRBV11-3 and TRBJ2-7; 9 bases align to TRBD2. In germline, CDR1 is SGHNT, CDR2 YENEEA. Trimming took 3 bases from V and 1 from J; bases not matched to a gene: 4. The CDR3 is 15 amino acids. CDR3 sequence reads: CASSLGSGGSYEQYF. As DNA, the CDR3 is TGTGCCAGCAGCTTGGGTAGCGGGGGATCCTACGAGCAGTACTTC.

This chain links TRBV6-6 with TRBJ2-7; TRBD1 aligns across 7 bases. With V trimmed by 6 bases and J by 3 bases, 14 bases remained unmatched. There are 16 residues in the CDR3. The germline CDR1 and CDR2 sequences are MNHNY and SVGAGI (reference sequence). The CDR3 DNA is TGTGCCAGCAGAAGAGGAACGACAGGGTCGATCTACGAGCAGTACTTC. As protein: CASRRGTTGSIYEQYF.

This clone appeared a few times. J is TRBJ1-1 and V is TRBV4-1, with 7 positions matching TRBD1. CDR3 length: 15 amino acids. Germline V gene data show CDR1 as MGHRA and CDR2 as YSYEKL. V lost 0 bases to trimming and J lost 4 bases; unmatched junction nucleotides: 5. As DNA, the CDR3 is TGCGCCAGCAGCCAAGATGGTCAGGGGGGCACTGAAGCTTTCTTT. Translation gives CASSQDGQGGTEAFF.

This chain links TRBV30 with TRBJ1-5, with 7 bases that match TRBD1. CDR3 size: 14 residues. Per the germline V gene, CDR1 is GTSNPN and CDR2 is SVGIG (reference sequence). V lost 0 bases and J lost 5; bases outside the gene matches: 4. CDR3 loop: CAWSVLGQYQPQHF. The CDR3 bases are TGTGCCTGGAGTGTTTTGGGACAGTATCAGCCCCAGCATTTT.

V is TRBV28 and J is TRBJ1-5, with D unclear. The CDR3 length is 13 residues. Germline CDR1 MDHEN, CDR2 SYDVKM. The ends were cut back, 3 bases at V and 6 bases at J, with 9 bases in the middle. Here the CDR3 DNA reads TGTGCCAGCAGTTTGGGCCCAAGTCAGCCCCAGCATTTT. Protein product: CASSLGPSQPQHF.

The chain uses TRBV7-6 and TRBJ2-5; possible D gene TRBD2, 6 bases. Germline lookup yields CDR1 SGHVS and CDR2 FNYEAQ. The V gene lost 5 bases and the J gene lost 2 bases, with 18 bases spanning the gap. The CDR3 covers 16 residues. CDR3 sequence reads: CASSPSSWEVQETQYF. CDR3 coding DNA: TGTGCCAGCAGCCCCAGCAGTTGGGAGGTTCAAGAGACCCAGTACTTC.

This clone was observed a handful of times. The rearrangement links TRBV21-1 to TRBJ1-2. TRBV21-1 is flagged as a pseudogene. The CDR3 runs 17 residues. The CDR3 DNA sequence: TGTGCCAGCAGCCTAAAGGAGGGTTTGGGGCAGAAATATGGCTACACCTTC. This translates into CASSLKEGLGQKYGYTF.

This clone showed up just once. The chain combines TRBV7-2 with TRBJ2-7, with TRBD2 identical over 12 bases. Germline CDR1 SGHTA, CDR2 FQGNSA. Trimming cost V 8 bases and J 2 bases; bases outside gene matches: 1. The CDR3 runs to 13 residues. The CDR3 sequence: CASLAGGPYEQYF. Here the CDR3 DNA reads TGTGCCAGCCTAGCGGGAGGGCCCTACGAGCAGTACTTC.

The rearrangement uses TRBV30 and TRBJ2-2; the D gene is possibly TRBD2 (5 bases). Trimming pared 2 bases from V and 2 bases from J, leaving 15 bases between. The CDR3 covers 16 residues. Germline-derived CDR1 and CDR2 are GTSNPN and SVGIG (reference sequence). CDR3 sequence reads: CAWSNGVATNTGELFF. DNA of the CDR3: TGTGCCTGGAGTAATGGAGTAGCGACAAACACCGGGGAGCTGTTTTTT.

The chain's CDR3 is CASSQRQVGQPQHF. CDR3 coding DNA: TGTGCCAGCAGCCAAAGGCAGGTCGGTCAGCCCCAGCATTTT. This sequence joins TRBV3-1 (or the pseudogene TRBV3-2) and TRBJ1-5; D call uncertain. The germline V gene encodes CDR1 LGHDT and CDR2 YNNKEL (reference sequence). The CDR3 is made up of 14 amino acids. V lost 2 bases and J 6 bases, leaving 11 bases between the germline ends.

The genes are TRBV10-1 and TRBJ2-1; TRBD2 agrees at 14 bases. Germline values: CDR1 WNHNN, CDR2 SYGVQD (reference sequence). The CDR3 runs to 15 residues. The trim removed 6 bases at V and 6 bases at J, leaving 4 bases unmatched. CDR3 DNA sequence: TGCGCCAGCAGCTCCGGGACTAGCGGGAGCAATGAGCAGTTCTTC. This translates into CASSSGTSGSNEQFF.

The CDR3 sequence is CAWRRQGGPDPQYF. The CDR3 nucleotides are TGTGCCTGGAGGAGGCAGGGAGGCCCCGATCCGCAGTATTTT. The chain joins TRBV30 to TRBJ2-3, with D possibly being TRBD2 (6 bases). The germline V gene has CDR1 GTSNPN and CDR2 SVGIG (reference sequence). The CDR3 extends over 14 amino acids. Deletions cut 3 bases from V and 10 bases from J, with 20 bases between.

This sequence joins TRBV19 and TRBJ1-3; weak D call: TRBD1 (5 bases). CDR1 and CDR2 from the germline V gene are LNHDA and SQIVND (reference sequence). The length of the CDR3 is 17 residues. V gave up 3 bases and J gave up 2 bases, with 17 bases separating them. CDR3: CASSMGGPRGPGNTIYF. The CDR3 DNA reads as TGTGCCAGTAGTATGGGAGGGCCAAGGGGACCTGGAAACACCATATATTTT.

This chain connects TRBV27 to TRBJ2-1; D remains unclear. The CDR3 has 15 amino acids. V dropped 4 bases and J dropped 9 bases, with 19 bases sitting between them. From germline, CDR1 is MNHEY and CDR2 SMNVEV (reference sequence). In DNA, the CDR3 is TGTGCCAGCAGTTCTGCCCCCTTTCGAGGTGCTGAGCAGTTCTTC. Its translation: CASSSAPFRGAEQFF.

The chain couples TRBV4-3 to TRBJ2-2, with 7 bases lining up with TRBD2. The V gene end was trimmed by 1 base and the J gene end by 1 base; junction bases not matched to a gene: 9. Germline V gene sequence: CDR1 LGHNA, CDR2 YSLEER. This CDR3 has 18 amino acids. The CDR3 region has the DNA TGCGCCAGCAGCCAAGGTTTCCCGGGGGGTGTGAACACCGGGGAGCTGTTTTTT. As protein: CASSQGFPGGVNTGELFF.

This clone was counted a few times. This chain connects TRBV5-1 to TRBJ1-1, with D perhaps TRBD1 (5 bases). The CDR3 sequence is 14 residues long. Looked up from germline, CDR1 is SGHRS and CDR2 is YFSETQ. V gave up 4 bases and J gave up 0 bases, with 10 bases separating them. The CDR3 here is CASSPTAMNTEAFF. The CDR3 region has the DNA TGCGCCAGCAGCCCGACAGCAATGAACACTGAAGCTTTCTTT.

The rearrangement links TRBV9 to TRBJ2-1, with 9 bases that match TRBD2. This CDR3 region has 17 residues. CDR1 and CDR2 from the germline V gene are SGDLS and YYNGEE. V was pared by 0 bases and J by 8 bases, with 12 bases of the junction left unmatched. CDR3 loop: CASSVGYSSGILDEQFF. The CDR3 nucleotides are TGTGCCAGCAGCGTAGGGTATTCTAGCGGGATACTTGATGAGCAGTTCTTC.

V usage is TRBV7-8 and J usage is TRBJ2-3; D is perhaps TRBD1 (6 bases). Germline V gene lookup returns CDR1 SGHVS and CDR2 FQNEAQ. This CDR3 comprises 15 residues. Trimming removed 5 bases at V and 2 bases at J, with 14 bases between. For the CDR3, the DNA is TGTGCCAGCAGCCCCAAGGACAGATTCACAGATACGCAGTATTTT. The encoded protein is CASSPKDRFTDTQYF.

The chain joins TRBV28 to TRBJ2-7, with TRBD2 matching over 11 bases. The junction had 8 bases not matched to a gene; V was cut back by 4 bases and J by 3 bases. This CDR3 spans 16 amino acids. Germline V lookup: CDR1 MDHEN, CDR2 SYDVKM. CDR3 amino acids: CASSSHTSGSIYEQYF. CDR3 DNA: TGTGCCAGCAGTTCCCATACTAGCGGGAGCATCTACGAGCAGTACTTC.

V gene TRBV28 combines with J gene TRBJ2-3; possible D gene TRBD2, 5 bases. CDR3 length equals 14 residues. Trimming left V 6 bases short and J 0 bases short, with 10 bases between. The germline gives CDR1 MDHEN, CDR2 SYDVKM. The CDR3 DNA is TGTGCCAGCAGCCTAAGAGGGAGCACAGATACGCAGTATTTT. Protein: CASSLRGSTDTQYF.